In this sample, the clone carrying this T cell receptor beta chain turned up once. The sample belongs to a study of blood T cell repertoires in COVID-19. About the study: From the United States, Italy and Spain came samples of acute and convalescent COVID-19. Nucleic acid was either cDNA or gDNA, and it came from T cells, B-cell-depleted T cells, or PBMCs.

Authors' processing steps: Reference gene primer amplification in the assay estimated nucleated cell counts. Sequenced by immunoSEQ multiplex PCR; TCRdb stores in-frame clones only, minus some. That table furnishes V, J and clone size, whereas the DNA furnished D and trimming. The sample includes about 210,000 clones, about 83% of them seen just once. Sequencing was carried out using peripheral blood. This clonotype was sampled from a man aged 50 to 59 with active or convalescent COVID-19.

The CDR3 spells CASSLVLNTGELFF. DNA for the CDR3: TGCGCCAGCAGCTTGGTTCTGAACACCGGGGAGCTGTTTTTT. The V call is TRBV5-1, the J call TRBJ2-2, with D hard to call. The V end was cut by 0 bases, the J end by 1 base, with 4 bases between. The germline gives CDR1 SGHRS, CDR2 YFSETQ. This CDR3 contains 14 residues.